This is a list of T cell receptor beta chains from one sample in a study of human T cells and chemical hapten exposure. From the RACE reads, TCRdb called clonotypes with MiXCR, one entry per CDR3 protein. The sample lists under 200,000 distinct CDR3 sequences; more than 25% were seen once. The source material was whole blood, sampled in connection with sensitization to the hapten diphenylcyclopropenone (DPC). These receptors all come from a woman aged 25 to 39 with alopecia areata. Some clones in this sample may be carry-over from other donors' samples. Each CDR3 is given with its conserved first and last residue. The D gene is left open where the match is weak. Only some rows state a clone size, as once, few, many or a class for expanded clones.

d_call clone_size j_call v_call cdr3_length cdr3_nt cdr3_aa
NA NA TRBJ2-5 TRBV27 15 TGTGCCAGCTCTCCACGGGGCGGGACATGGGAGACCCAGTACTTC CASSPRGGTWETQYF
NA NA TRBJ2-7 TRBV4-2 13 TGTGCCAGCAGCCAAGATTGGACGGGCGAGCAGTACTTC CASSQDWTGEQYF
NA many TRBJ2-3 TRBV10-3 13 TGTGCCAGCCGACCGGGGCTTGGAGATACGCAGTATTTT CASRPGLGDTQYF
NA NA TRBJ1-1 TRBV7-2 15 TGTGCCGGCAGCTTAGCGGGCGTACACAGCACTGAAGCTTTCTTT CAGSLAGVHSTEAFF
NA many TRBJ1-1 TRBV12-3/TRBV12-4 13 TGTGCCAGCAGTTTCGGGGGGAACACTGAAGCTTTCTTT CASSFGGNTEAFF
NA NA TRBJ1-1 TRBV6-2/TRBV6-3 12 TGTGCCAGCAGGCCAACAGGGACTGAAGCTTTCTTT CASRPTGTEAFF
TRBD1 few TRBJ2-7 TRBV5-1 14 TGCGCCAGCAGCCCACTGACAGGGGGCCACGAGCAGTACTTC CASSPLTGGHEQYF
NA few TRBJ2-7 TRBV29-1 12 TGCAGCGTTGAAGGGAGCTCCTACGAGCAGTACTTC CSVEGSSYEQYF
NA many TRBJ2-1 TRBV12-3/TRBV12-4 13 TGTGCCAGCAGTTTAGGGGGGTACAATGAGCAGTTCTTC CASSLGGYNEQFF
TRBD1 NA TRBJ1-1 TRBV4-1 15 TGCGCCAGCAGCCCGTCACAGGGGGCTAGGACTGAAGCTTTCTTT CASSPSQGARTEAFF
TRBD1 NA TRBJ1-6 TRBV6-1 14 TGTGCCAGCAGTGAAAGGACAGGATATTCACCCCTCCACTTT CASSERTGYSPLHF
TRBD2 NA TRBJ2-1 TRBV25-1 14 TGTGCCAGCAGTGATCTAGCGGGGCTAAATGAGCAGTTCTTC CASSDLAGLNEQFF
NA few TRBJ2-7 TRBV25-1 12 TGTGCCAGCAGTGATGGGGGGTACGAGCAGTACTTC CASSDGGYEQYF
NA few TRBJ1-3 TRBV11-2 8 TGTGCCAGCAGCTCAGAGGATTTT CASSSEDF
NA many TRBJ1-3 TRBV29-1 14 TGCAGCGTTGAAGTGACAGCCTCTGGAAACACCATATATTTT CSVEVTASGNTIYF
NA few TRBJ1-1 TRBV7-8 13 TGTGCCAGCAGCTTACAGATGAACACTGAAGCTTTCTTT CASSLQMNTEAFF
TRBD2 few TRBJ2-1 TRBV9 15 TGTGCCAGCAGCGTAGCTATGAGGGGAGGGAATGAGCAGTTCTTC CASSVAMRGGNEQFF
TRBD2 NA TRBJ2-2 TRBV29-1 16 TGCAGCGTTGCTGTTCTTATTCAGGGAGGGACCGGGGAGCTGTTTTTT CSVAVLIQGGTGELFF
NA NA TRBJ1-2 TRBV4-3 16 TGCGCCAGCAGCCAAGGGCCGGACAGCGGAAGGTATGGCTACACCTTC CASSQGPDSGRYGYTF
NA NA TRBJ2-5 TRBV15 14 TGTGCCACCAGCAGAGATCGAAGGGTAGAGACCCAGTACTTC CATSRDRRVETQYF
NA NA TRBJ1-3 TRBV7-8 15 TGTGCCAGCAGCTTAGCGGACAGAGGAGGAAACACCATATATTTT CASSLADRGGNTIYF
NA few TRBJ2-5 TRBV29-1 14 TGCAGCGTTGTCCCCGGCCCCATAGGAGAGACCCAGTACTTC CSVVPGPIGETQYF
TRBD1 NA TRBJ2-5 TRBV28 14 TGTGCCAGCAGTCCTAGGACAGGGCTAGAGACCCAGTACTTC CASSPRTGLETQYF
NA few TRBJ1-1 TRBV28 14 TGTGCCAGCAGTTTTGACGGAGGGGGGGGCCGAGCTTTCTTT CASSFDGGGGRAFF
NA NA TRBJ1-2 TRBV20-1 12 TGCAGTGCTACAGGGGAGGTAGATGGCTACACCTTC CSATGEVDGYTF
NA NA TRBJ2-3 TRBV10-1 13 TGCGCCAGCAGTGATCCCGGCACAGATACGCAGTATTTT CASSDPGTDTQYF
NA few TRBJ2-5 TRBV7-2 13 TGTGCCAGCAGCCGATCTTCAGCGGAGACCCAGTACTTC CASSRSSAETQYF
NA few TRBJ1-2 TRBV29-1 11 TGCAGCGTGGACAGTAACTATGGCTACACCTTC CSVDSNYGYTF
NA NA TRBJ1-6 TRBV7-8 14 TGTGCCAGCAGCCAGCTGATGAGTAATTCACCCCTCCACTTT CASSQLMSNSPLHF
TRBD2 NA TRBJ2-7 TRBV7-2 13 TGTGCCAGCAGCTTAATCGGGAGGGGCGAGCAGTACTTC CASSLIGRGEQYF
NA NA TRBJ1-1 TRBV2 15 TGTGCCAGCGGTGAACGGTCCATAGCGAACACTGAAGCTTTCTTT CASGERSIANTEAFF
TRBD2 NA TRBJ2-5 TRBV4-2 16 TGTGCCAGCAGCCCAAACCTAGCGGGAGGTTTAAAGACCCAGTACTTC CASSPNLAGGLKTQYF
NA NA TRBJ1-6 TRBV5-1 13 TGCGCCAGCAGCACAGGGAAGGGTTCACCCCTCCACTTT CASSTGKGSPLHF
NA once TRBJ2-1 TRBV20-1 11 TGCAGTGCTAGTTTTGCCCCTGAGCAGTTCTTC CSASFAPEQFF
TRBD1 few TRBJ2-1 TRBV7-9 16 TGTGCCAGCAGCTTGGCGGGACAGGTGCCCTACAATGAGCAGTTCTTC CASSLAGQVPYNEQFF
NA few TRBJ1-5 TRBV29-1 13 TGCAGTGTCTCTAAGGGAAGCCATCAGCCCCAGCATTTT CSVSKGSHQPQHF
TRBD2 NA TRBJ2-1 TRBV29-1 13 TGCAGCGTTGCTGGACTAGCGGGCTATGAGCAGTTCTTC CSVAGLAGYEQFF
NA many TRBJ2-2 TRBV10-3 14 TGTGCCATCAGTGTAGAACCGATCTCCGGGGAGCTGTTTTTT CAISVEPISGELFF
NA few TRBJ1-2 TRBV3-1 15 TGTGCCAGCAGCCAAGGACTGACCTCTAACTATGGCTACACCTTC CASSQGLTSNYGYTF
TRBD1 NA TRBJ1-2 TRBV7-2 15 TGTGCCAGCAGCTCCCCGGGACAGGGCGGCTATGGCTACACCTTC CASSSPGQGGYGYTF
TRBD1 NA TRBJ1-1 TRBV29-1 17 TGCAGCGTAGGATTACCGGGACAGGGGGCGCCGAACACTGAAGCTTTCTTT CSVGLPGQGAPNTEAFF
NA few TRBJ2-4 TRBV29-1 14 TGCAGCGTTGGACTCCCAGGATTAGGGAACATTCAGTACTTC CSVGLPGLGNIQYF
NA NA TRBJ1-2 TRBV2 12 TGTGCCAGCAGTGAAGCAAGGTCTGGCTACACCTTC CASSEARSGYTF
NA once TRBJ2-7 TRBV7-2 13 TGTGCCAGCAGCCCAAGGATGGGCATCGAGCAGTACTTC CASSPRMGIEQYF